This entry features one T cell receptor (beta chain) sequence. The data belong to a study of blood T cell repertoires in COVID-19. The method was immunoSEQ multiplex PCR; TCRdb's version includes in-frame clones alone and lacks a portion of them. Seen here are 150,000 to 200,000 clones, roughly four fifths observed once, and the top ten hold about a tenth. The TCR was taken from a human donor in a cohort sampled during active COVID-19. Sequencing input: peripheral blood.

The CDR3 DNA sequence: TGCGCCAGCAGCCAAGAGATGAGGGGGGGGTACGAGCAGTACTTC. This gives the protein CASSQEMRGGYEQYF. The V and J genes are TRBV4-3 and TRBJ2-7; maybe TRBD2 (7 bases). The V end was cut by 0 bases, the J end by 4 bases, with 13 bases between. Germline loops: CDR1 LGHNA, CDR2 YSLEER. The CDR3 has 15 residues.